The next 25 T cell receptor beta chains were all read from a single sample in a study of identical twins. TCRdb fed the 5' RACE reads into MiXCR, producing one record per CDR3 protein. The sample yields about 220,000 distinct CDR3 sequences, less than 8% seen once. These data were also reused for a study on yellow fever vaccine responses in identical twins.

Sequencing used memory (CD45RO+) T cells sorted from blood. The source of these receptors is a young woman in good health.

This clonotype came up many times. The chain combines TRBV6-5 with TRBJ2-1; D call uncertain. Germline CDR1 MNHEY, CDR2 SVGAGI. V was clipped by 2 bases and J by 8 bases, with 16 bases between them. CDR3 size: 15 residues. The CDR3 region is CASSYPSAAEDEQFF. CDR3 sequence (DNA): TGTGCCAGCAGTTACCCCTCCGCAGCTGAGGATGAGCAGTTCTTC.

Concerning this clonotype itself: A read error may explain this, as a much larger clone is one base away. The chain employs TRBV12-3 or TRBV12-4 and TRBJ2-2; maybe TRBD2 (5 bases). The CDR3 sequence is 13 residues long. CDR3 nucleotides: TGTGCCAGCACCTACCCGAACACCGGGAAGCTGTTTTTT. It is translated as CASTYPNTGKLFF.

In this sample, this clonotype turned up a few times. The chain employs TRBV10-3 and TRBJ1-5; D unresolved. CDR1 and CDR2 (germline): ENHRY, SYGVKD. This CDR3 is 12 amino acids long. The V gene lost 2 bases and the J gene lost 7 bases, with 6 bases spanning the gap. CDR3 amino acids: CAISEVGQPQHF. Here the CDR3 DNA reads TGTGCCATCAGTGAGGTTGGGCAGCCCCAGCATTTT.

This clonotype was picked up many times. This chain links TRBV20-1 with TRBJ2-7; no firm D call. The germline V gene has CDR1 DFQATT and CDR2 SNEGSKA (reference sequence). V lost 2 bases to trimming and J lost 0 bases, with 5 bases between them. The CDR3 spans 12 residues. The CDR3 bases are TGCAGTGCTAGATCTGGCTCCTACGAGCAGTACTTC. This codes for CSARSGSYEQYF.

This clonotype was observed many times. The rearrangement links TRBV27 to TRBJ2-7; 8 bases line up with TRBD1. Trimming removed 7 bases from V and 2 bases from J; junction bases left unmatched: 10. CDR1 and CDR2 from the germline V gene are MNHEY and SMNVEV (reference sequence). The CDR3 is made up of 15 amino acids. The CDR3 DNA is TGTGCCAGCACCCTCGTGGGGACAGGAACCTACGAGCAGTACTTC. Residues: CASTLVGTGTYEQYF.

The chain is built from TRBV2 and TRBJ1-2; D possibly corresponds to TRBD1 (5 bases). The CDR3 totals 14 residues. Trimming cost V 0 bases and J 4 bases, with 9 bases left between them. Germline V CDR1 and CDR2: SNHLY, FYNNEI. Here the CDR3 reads CASSEAPGSYGYTF. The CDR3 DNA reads TGTGCCAGCAGTGAAGCCCCAGGGTCCTATGGCTACACCTTC. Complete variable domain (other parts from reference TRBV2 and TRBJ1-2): EPEVTQTPSHQVTQMGQEVILRCVPISNHLYFYWYRQILGQKVEFLVSFYNNEISEKSEIFDDQFSVERPDGSNFTLKIRSTKLEDSAMYFCASSEAPGSYGYTFGSGTRLTVV.

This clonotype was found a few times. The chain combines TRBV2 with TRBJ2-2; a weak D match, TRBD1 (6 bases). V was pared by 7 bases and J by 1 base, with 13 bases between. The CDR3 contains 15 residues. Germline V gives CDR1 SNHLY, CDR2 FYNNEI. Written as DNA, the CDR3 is TGTGCCAGCAATCCACAAGGGGGGAACACCGGGGAGCTGTTTTTT. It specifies CASNPQGGNTGELFF.

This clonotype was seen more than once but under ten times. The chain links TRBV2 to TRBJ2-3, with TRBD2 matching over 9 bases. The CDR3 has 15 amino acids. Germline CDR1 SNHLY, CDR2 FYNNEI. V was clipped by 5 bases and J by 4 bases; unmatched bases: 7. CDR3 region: CASSSGGLLPDTQYF. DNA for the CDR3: TGTGCCAGCAGTAGCGGGGGGCTACTCCCAGATACGCAGTATTTT.

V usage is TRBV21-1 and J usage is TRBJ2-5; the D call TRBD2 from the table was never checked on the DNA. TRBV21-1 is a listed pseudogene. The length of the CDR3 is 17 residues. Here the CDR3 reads CASSELAGEIIRKTQYF. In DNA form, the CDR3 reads TGTGCCAGCAGCGAACTAGCGGGAGAAATAATTCGAAAGACCCAGTACTTC.

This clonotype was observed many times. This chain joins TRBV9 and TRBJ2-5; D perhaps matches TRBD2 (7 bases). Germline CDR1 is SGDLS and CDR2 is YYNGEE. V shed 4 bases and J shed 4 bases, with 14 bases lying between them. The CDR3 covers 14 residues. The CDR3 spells CASSPMGGGETQYF. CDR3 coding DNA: TGTGCCAGCAGCCCTATGGGAGGGGGAGAGACCCAGTACTTC.

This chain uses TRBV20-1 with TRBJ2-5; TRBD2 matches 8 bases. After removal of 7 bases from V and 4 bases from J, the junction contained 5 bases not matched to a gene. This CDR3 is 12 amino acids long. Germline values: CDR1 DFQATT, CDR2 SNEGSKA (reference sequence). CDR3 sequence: CSGRGGGETQYF. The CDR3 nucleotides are TGCAGTGGACGGGGGGGGGGAGAGACCCAGTACTTC.

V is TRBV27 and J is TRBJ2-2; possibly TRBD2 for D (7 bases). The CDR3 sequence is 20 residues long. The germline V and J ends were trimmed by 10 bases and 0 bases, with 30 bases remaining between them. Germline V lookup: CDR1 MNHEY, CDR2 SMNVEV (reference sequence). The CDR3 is CATRRLTGLTSETNTGELFF. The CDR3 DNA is TGTGCCACCCGACGATTAACAGGGTTAACTAGCGAAACGAACACCGGGGAGCTGTTTTTT.

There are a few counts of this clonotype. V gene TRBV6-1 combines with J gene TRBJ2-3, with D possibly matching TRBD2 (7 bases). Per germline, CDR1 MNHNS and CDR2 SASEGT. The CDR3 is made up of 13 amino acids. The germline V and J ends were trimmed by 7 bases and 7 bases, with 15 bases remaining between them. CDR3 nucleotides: TGTGCCAGCATCGGGGGGCTCGCTAATACGCAGTATTTT. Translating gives CASIGGLANTQYF.

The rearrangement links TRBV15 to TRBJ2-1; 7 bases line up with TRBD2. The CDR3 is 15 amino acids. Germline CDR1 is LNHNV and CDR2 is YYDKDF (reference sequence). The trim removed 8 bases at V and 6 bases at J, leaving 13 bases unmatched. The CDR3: CATAPGDYSINEQFF. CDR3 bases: TGTGCCACCGCCCCGGGGGACTATAGCATCAATGAGCAGTTCTTC.

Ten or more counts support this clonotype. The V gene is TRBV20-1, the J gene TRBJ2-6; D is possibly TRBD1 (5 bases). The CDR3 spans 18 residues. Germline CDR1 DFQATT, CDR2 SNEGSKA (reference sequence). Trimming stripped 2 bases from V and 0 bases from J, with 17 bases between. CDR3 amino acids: CSARPQTETYSGANVLTF. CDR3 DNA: TGCAGTGCTAGACCCCAGACAGAGACCTACTCTGGGGCCAACGTCCTGACTTTC.

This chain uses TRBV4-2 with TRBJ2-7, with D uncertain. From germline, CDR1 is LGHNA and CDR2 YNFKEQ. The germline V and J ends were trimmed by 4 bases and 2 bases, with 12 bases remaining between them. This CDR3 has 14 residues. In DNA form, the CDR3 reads TGTGCCAGCAGCCCCGACCTGGCGGCCTACGAGCAGTACTTC. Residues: CASSPDLAAYEQYF.

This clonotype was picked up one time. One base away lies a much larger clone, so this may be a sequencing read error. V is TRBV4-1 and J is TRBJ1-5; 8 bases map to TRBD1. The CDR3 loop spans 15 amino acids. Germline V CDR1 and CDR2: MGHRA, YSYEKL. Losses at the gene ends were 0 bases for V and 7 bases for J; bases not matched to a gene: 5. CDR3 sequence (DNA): TGCGCCAGCAGCCAAGATGGTGACAGGGGCCAGCCCCAGCATTTT. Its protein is CASSQDGDRGQPQHF.

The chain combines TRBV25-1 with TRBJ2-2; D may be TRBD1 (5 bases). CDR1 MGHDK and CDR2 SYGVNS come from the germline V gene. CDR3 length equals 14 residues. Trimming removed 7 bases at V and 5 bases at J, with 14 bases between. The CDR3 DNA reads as TGTGCCAGCAAGAGCAGGGTTGGGACCGGGGAGCTGTTTTTT. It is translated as CASKSRVGTGELFF.

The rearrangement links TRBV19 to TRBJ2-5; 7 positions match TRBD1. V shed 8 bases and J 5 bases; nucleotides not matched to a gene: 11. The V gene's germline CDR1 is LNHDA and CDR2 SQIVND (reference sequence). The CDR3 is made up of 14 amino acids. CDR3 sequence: CASRGGSVGETQYF. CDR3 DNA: TGTGCCAGTCGAGGGGGCTCTGTGGGGGAGACCCAGTACTTC.

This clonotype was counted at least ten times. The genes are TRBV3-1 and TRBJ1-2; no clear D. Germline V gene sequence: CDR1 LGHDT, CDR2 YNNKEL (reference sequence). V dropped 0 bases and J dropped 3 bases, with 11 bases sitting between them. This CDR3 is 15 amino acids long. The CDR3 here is CASSQDLRHYYGYTF. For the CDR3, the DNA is TGTGCCAGCAGCCAAGATCTACGACACTACTATGGCTACACCTTC.

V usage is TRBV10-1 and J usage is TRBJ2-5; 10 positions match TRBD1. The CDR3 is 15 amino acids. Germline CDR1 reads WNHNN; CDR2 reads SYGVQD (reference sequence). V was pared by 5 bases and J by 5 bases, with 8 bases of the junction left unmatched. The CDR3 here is CASSSGQGLGETQYF. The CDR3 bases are TGCGCCAGCAGTTCGGGACAGGGGTTGGGCGAGACCCAGTACTTC.

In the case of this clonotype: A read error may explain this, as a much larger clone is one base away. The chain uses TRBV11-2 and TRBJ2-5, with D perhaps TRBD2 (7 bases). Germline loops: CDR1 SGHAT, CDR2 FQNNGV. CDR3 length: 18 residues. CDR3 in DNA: TGTGCCGGCAGCTTAGTGGGGGGCGGACTAGTTAGGCAAGAGACCCAGTACTTC. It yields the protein CAGSLVGGGLVRQETQYF.

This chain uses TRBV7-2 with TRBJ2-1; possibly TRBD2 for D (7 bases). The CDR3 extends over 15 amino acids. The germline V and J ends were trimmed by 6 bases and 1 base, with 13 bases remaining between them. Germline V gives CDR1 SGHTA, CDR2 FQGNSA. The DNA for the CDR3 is TGTGCCAGCAGTCCGGGGAGGGGGTCCTACAATGAGCAGTTCTTC. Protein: CASSPGRGSYNEQFF.

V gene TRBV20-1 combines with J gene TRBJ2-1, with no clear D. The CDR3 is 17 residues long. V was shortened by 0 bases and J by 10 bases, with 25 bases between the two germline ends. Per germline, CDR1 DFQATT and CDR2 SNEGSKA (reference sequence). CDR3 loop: CSARDTKLGPLPKEQFF. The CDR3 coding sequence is TGCAGTGCTAGAGATACAAAACTCGGCCCTCTTCCTAAAGAGCAGTTCTTC.

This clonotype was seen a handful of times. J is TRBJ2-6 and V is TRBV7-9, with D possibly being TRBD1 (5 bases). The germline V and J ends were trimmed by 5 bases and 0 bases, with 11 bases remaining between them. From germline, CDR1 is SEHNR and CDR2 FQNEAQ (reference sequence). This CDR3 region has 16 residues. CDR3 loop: CASSPPDSSGANVLTF. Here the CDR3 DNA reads TGTGCCAGCAGCCCGCCAGACAGCTCTGGGGCCAACGTCCTGACTTTC.